Each of the 16 T cell receptor beta chains below was sequenced from the same sample in a study of blood T cell repertoires in COVID-19 (dated by TCRdb to 2018 to 2020). Libraries were built with the immunoSEQ multiplex PCR assay. TCRdb carries this immuneACCESS record with in-frame sequences only. Its versions omit some clonotypes, under half of them owing to an unresolved V gene in the studies checked, with the rest unexplained. Present in this sample are a few hundred thousand clones, roughly 90% of which were seen just once. The ten largest clones capture approximately 17% of the sample. Sequences were obtained from PBMCs or T cells enriched from blood (not recorded which). These receptors all come from a woman in her thirties who had recovered from COVID-19.

This clone was seen a few times. The chain is built from TRBV2 and TRBJ1-4; D not resolved. The CDR3 has 13 residues. Trimming cost V 6 bases and J 3 bases, with 8 bases left between them. Germline lookup yields CDR1 SNHLY and CDR2 FYNNEI. The CDR3 bases are TGTGCCAGCAGCGTCACACCTAATGAAAAACTGTTTTTT. The encoded protein is CASSVTPNEKLFF.

The chain has TRBV13 and TRBJ2-7, with D possibly TRBD2 on 6 matching bases. CDR3 length: 14 residues. The V end lost 4 bases, the J end lost 2 bases, and 12 bases lay between the germline ends. CDR1 is PRHDT and CDR2 is FYEKMQ in the germline V gene (reference sequence). The CDR3 here is CASSSGTATYEQYF. CDR3 DNA: TGTGCCAGCAGCTCTGGGACTGCCACCTACGAGCAGTACTTC. Complete variable domain (other parts from reference TRBV13 and TRBJ2-7): AAGVIQSPRHLIKEKRETATLKCYPIPRHDTVYWYQQGPGQDPQFLISFYEKMQSDKGSIPDRFSAQQFSDYHSELNMSSLELGDSALYFCASSSGTATYEQYFGPGTRLTVT.

V is TRBV5-6 and J is TRBJ1-6; D is unclear. Germline V CDR1 and CDR2: SGHDT, YYEEEE. The CDR3 runs 15 residues. The germline V and J ends were trimmed by 0 bases and 9 bases, with 13 bases remaining between them. CDR3 DNA sequence: TGTGCCAGCAGCTTGGGTCCGTCAGGTAGTTCACCCCTCCACTTT. This encodes CASSLGPSGSSPLHF.

The chain has TRBV5-1 and TRBJ2-1, with 7 bases identical to TRBD2. This CDR3 comprises 13 residues. The V gene end was trimmed by 3 bases and the J gene end by 4 bases; junction bases not matched to a gene: 1. Germline V gives CDR1 SGHRS, CDR2 YFSETQ. CDR3 sequence: CASSWEGYNEQFF. The CDR3 coding sequence is TGCGCCAGCAGCTGGGAGGGGTACAATGAGCAGTTCTTC. The full variable domain, rest sourced from reference TRBV5-1 and TRBJ2-1, is KAGVTQTPRYLIKTRGQQVTLSCSPISGHRSVSWYQQTPGQGLQFLFEYFSETQRNKGNFPGRFSGRQFSNSRSEMNVSTLELGDSALYLCASSWEGYNEQFFGPGTRLTVL.

This chain connects TRBV2 to TRBJ2-1; 7 bases agree with TRBD2. The CDR3 extends over 15 amino acids. V dropped 3 bases and J dropped 3; count of bases not matched to a gene: 5. The germline gives CDR1 SNHLY, CDR2 FYNNEI. Written as DNA, the CDR3 is TGTGCCAGCAGTGATGTGGCGGGAGTCTACAATGAGCAGTTCTTC. The encoded protein is CASSDVAGVYNEQFF.

The V gene is TRBV13, the J gene TRBJ2-1; D possibly corresponds to TRBD2 (11 bases). V lost 5 bases, J lost 4 bases, and 24 bases lay in between. Germline V gives CDR1 PRHDT, CDR2 FYEKMQ (reference sequence). This CDR3 has 18 residues. The CDR3 coding sequence is TGTGCCAGCAGCGGACAGGGGGTGACTAGCGGGGTTTACAATGAGCAGTTCTTC. Translated: CASSGQGVTSGVYNEQFF.

V and J are TRBV21-1 and TRBJ1-3; the D call TRBD1 from the table was never checked on the DNA. TRBV21-1 is recorded as a pseudogene. The CDR3 has 12 residues. The CDR3 region has the DNA TGTGCCCGACACAGCATTGGAAACACCATATATTTT. Residues: CARHSIGNTIYF.

The V and J genes are TRBV7-2 and TRBJ2-5, with D unclear. CDR1 and CDR2 from the germline V gene are SGHTA and FQGNSA. The V end was cut by 4 bases, the J end by 3 bases, with 9 bases between. There are 13 residues in the CDR3. CDR3 region: CASSSYLKETQYF. In DNA form, the CDR3 reads TGTGCCAGCAGCTCCTACCTAAAAGAGACCCAGTACTTC.

The rearrangement links TRBV9 to TRBJ1-1, with 9 bases identical to TRBD1. The CDR3 loop spans 14 amino acids. Trimming at V came to 3 bases and at J to 1 base, leaving 1 base not matched to a gene. The V gene's germline CDR1 is SGDLS and CDR2 YYNGEE. DNA for the CDR3: TGTGCCAGCAGCGGGGGACAGGGGAACACTGAAGCTTTCTTT. Protein sequence: CASSGGQGNTEAFF.

The chain recombines TRBV7-8 with TRBJ2-7; no firm D call. The CDR3 runs 15 residues. V was pared by 5 bases and J by 2 bases, with 16 bases between. Germline V gene lookup returns CDR1 SGHVS and CDR2 FQNEAQ. The CDR3 coding sequence is TGTGCCAGCAGCCTATCAGTGTACCGGGCCTACGAGCAGTACTTC. Amino acids: CASSLSVYRAYEQYF.

The chain couples TRBV4-3 to TRBJ2-6, with 11 bases that match TRBD2. Germline V CDR1 and CDR2: LGHNA, YSLEER. The CDR3 is 18 amino acids. Germline trimming cut 0 bases from V and 2 bases from J; bases unmatched to any gene: 3. CDR3: CASSQDSGRATGANVLTF. The CDR3 DNA follows: TGCGCCAGCAGCCAAGATAGCGGGAGGGCCACTGGGGCCAACGTCCTGACTTTC.

This clone was detected a few times. The rearrangement joins TRBV24-1 to TRBJ2-2; perhaps TRBD2 as D (6 bases). Trimming took 3 bases from V and 4 from J, leaving 17 bases between them. Germline V gives CDR1 KGHDR, CDR2 SFDVKD. The length of the CDR3 is 17 residues. CDR3 loop: CATSDPTPLGGTGELFF. In nucleotides, the CDR3 is TGTGCCACCAGTGATCCTACTCCCTTGGGGGGCACCGGGGAGCTGTTTTTT.

The chain links TRBV25-1 to TRBJ2-6; 11 bases are a match to TRBD1. The CDR3 totals 18 residues. The germline V gene encodes CDR1 MGHDK and CDR2 SYGVNS. The J segment lost 2 bases and the V segment lost 0 bases, leaving 3 bases of the junction unmatched. The CDR3 sequence: CASSEYGQGAAGANVLTF. The CDR3 nucleotides are TGTGCCAGCAGTGAATATGGACAGGGGGCAGCTGGGGCCAACGTCCTGACTTTC.

This chain connects TRBV29-1 to TRBJ1-3, with D possibly TRBD1 on 6 matching bases. Germline V CDR1 and CDR2: SQVTM, ANQGSEA. CDR3 size: 14 residues. V was shortened by 5 bases and J by 0 bases, with 11 bases between the two germline ends. The CDR3 is CSVSPDSSGNTIYF. The CDR3 coding sequence is TGCAGCGTTTCCCCGGACAGCTCTGGAAACACCATATATTTT.

The chain combines TRBV3-1 (or the pseudogene TRBV3-2) with TRBJ2-1; 13 nucleotides align to TRBD2. The length of the CDR3 is 16 residues. The V gene end was trimmed by 6 bases and the J gene end by 6 bases; junction bases not matched to a gene: 8. Germline-derived CDR1 and CDR2 are LGHDT and YNNKEL (reference sequence). In nucleotides, the CDR3 is TGTGCCAGCAGACGAGGACTAGCGGGAGTCTCCAATGAGCAGTTCTTC. Protein: CASRRGLAGVSNEQFF.

This clone was recorded only once. This chain joins TRBV12-3 or TRBV12-4 and TRBJ2-5, with 7 bases fitting TRBD1. V lost 9 bases to trimming and J lost 4 bases; unmatched junction nucleotides: 8. This CDR3 spans 13 amino acids. The CDR3 region is CASYRGVGETQYF. Written as DNA, the CDR3 is TGTGCCAGTTACAGGGGTGTGGGAGAGACCCAGTACTTC.